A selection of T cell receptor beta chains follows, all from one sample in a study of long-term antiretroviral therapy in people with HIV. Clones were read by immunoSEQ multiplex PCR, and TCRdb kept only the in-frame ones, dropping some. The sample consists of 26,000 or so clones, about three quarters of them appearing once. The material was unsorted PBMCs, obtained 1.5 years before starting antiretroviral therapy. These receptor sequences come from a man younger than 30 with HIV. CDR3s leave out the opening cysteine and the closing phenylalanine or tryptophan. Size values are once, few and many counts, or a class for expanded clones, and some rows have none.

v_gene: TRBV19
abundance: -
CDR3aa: ASSSTRGGRDTQY

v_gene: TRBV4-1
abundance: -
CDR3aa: ASSQPYRGLNYGYA

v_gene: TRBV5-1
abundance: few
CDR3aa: ASSWSGLQETQY

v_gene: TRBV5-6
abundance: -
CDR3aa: ASSLRQGARGIYEQY

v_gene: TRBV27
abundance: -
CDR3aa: ASSLYGGSNEQF

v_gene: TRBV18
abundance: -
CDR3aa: ASSPRDTEAEAF

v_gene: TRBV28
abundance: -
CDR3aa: ASMRVATEAF

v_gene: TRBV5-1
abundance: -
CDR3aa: ASSQDMVGTDTQY

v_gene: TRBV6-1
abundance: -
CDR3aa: ASSWRDSSYEQY

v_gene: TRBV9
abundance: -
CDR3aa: ASSVALGQGNTEAF

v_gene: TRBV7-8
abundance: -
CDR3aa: ASRGVGLASYEQY

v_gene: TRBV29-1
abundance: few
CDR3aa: SAQDSNYGYT

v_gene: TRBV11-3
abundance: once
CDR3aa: ASSRGQGGTNEQY

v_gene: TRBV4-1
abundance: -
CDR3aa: ASSQDRNGYSGYT

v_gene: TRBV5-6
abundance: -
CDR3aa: ASSFKGNSNGPQH

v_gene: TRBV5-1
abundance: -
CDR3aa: ASSYQGQGAEKLF

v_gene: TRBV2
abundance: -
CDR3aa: ASSERQGGFDQPQH

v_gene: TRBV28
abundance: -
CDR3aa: ASSLGQGLYGYT

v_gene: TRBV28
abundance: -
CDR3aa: ASSSDSYNEQF

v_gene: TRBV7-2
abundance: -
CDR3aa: ASSLDAGARQTQY

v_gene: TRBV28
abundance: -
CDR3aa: ASSLTSGRIYNEQF

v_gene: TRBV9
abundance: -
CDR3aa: ASSVDGSSPEQY

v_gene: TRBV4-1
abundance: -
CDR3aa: ASSQNLYSNQPQH

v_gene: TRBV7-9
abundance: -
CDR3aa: ASQEHSSYNSPLH

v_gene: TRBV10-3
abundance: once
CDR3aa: AAGEALREQY

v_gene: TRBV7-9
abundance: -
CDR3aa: ASSLGAGGQETQY

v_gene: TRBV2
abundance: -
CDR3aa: ASSESRGSV

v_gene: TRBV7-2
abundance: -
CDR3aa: ASSSTGYGYT

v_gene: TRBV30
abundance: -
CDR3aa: AWDRGMNTEAF

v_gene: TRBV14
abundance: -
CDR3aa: ASSHRRDRGAQY

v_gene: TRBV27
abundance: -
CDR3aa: ASSFQGTGGYGYT

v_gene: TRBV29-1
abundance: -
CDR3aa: SVLGLGLSGANVLT

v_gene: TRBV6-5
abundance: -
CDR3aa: ASFTANTGELF

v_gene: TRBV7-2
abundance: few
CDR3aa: ASSLGRQTLAKNIQY

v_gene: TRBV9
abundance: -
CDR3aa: ASGQAGVAEAF

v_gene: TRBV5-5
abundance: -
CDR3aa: ASSLSGRSDTQY

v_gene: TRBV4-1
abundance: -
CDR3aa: ASSQDLLNTEAF

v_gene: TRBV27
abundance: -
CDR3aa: ASGSGLDLNEQF

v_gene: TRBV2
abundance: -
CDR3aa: ASSRLAGGPSAEQY

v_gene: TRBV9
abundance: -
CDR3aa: ASSVVGGGGADYNEQF

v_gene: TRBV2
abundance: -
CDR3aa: ASSGLGRSEAF

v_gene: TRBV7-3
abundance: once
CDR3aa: ASSASTGSYDSPLH

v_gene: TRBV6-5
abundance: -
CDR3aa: ASSPNPTRGTEAF

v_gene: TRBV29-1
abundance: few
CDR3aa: SVELLIGAGVAETQY

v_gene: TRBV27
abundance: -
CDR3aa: ASSLGGVSTGELF

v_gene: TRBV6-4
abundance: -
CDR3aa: ASSDSADTDYEQY

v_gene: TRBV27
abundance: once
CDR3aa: ASSSPPLMGAKNIQY

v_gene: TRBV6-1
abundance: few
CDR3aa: ASSELGVHGYT

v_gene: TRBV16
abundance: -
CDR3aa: ASSQMAGWNT

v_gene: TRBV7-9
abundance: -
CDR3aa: ASSLNYEQY

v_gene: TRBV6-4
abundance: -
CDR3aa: ASSDGTGNTGELF

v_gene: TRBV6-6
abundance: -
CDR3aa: ASMTDSYNEQF

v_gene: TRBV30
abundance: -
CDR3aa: ALWGDSGEKLF